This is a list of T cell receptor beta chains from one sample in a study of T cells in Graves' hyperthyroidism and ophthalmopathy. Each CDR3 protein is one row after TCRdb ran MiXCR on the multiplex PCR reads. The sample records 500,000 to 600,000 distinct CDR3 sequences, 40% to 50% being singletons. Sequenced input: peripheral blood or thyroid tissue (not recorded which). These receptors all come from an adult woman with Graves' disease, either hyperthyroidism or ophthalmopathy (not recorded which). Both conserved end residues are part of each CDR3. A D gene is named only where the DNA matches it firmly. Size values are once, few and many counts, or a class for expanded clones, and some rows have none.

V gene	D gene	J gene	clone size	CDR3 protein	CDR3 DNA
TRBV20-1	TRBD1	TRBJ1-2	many	CSALPRGQGYGYTF	TGCAGTGCTTTACCCCGGGGACAGGGCTATGGCTACACCTTC
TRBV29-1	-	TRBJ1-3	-	CSVGGRVLSGNTIYF	TGCAGCGTGGGGGGACGGGTCTTATCTGGAAACACCATATATTTT
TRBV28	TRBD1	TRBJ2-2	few	CASSPMGQANTGELFF	TGTGCCAGCAGTCCCATGGGACAGGCGAACACCGGGGAGCTGTTTTTT
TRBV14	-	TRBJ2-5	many	CASSQEGRGYTAQYF	TGTGCCAGCAGCCAAGAGGGAAGGGGCTATACGGCCCAGTACTTC
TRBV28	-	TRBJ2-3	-	CASSLSGPHTDTQYF	TGTGCCAGCAGTTTAAGTGGACCTCACACAGATACGCAGTATTTT
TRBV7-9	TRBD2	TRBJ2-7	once	CASSYSELAGSEQYF	TGTGCCAGCAGTTACTCGGAACTAGCGGGGTCCGAGCAGTACTTC
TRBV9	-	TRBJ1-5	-	CASSLFFGAASNQPQHF	TGTGCCAGCAGTTTATTTTTCGGGGCAGCTAGCAATCAGCCCCAGCATTTT
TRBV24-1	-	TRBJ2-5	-	CATSDLSRETQYF	TGTGCCACCAGTGATTTGTCGAGAGAGACCCAGTACTTC
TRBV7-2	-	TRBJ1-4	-	CASSLVVAGPEKLFF	TGTGCCAGCAGCTTAGTAGTGGCAGGGCCTGAAAAACTGTTTTTT
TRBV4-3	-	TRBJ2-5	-	CASSQDQDETQYF	TGCGCCAGCAGCCAAGATCAGGATGAGACCCAGTACTTC
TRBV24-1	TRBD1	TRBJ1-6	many	CAPRDRGNSPLHF	TGTGCCCCCCGGGACAGGGGCAATTCACCCCTCCACTTT
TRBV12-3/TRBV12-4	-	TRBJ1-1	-	CASSSLQVNTEAFF	TGTGCCAGCAGTTCCTTACAGGTCAACACTGAAGCTTTCTTT
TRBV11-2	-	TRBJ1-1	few	CASSPRRLEAFF	TGTGCCAGCAGCCCTCGACGGCTTGAAGCTTTCTTT
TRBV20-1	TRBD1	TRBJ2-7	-	CSAMRTGDRREQYF	TGCAGTGCCATGAGGACAGGGGACCGCCGCGAGCAGTACTTC
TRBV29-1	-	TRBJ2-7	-	CSIRSGVYEQYF	TGCAGCATACGATCGGGAGTGTACGAGCAGTACTTC
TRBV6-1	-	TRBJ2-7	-	CASTPGPINEQYF	TGTGCCAGCACCCCGGGTCCAATCAACGAGCAGTACTTC
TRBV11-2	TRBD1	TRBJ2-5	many	CASSLQTGTGGVTQYF	TGTGCCAGCAGCTTACAAACCGGGACAGGCGGCGTGACCCAGTACTTC
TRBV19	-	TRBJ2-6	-	CASTTGNSGANVLTF	TGTGCCAGTACTACGGGTAACTCTGGGGCCAACGTCCTGACTTTC
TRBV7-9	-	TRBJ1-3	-	CASSSPLGPESSSGNTIYF	TGTGCCAGCAGCTCCCCCCTCGGGCCAGAGTCGAGCTCTGGAAACACCATATATTTT
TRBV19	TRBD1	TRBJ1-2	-	CASSLGQGDYGDTF	TGTGCCAGCTCCCTTGGACAGGGGGACTATGGCGACACCTTC
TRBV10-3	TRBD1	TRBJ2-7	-	CAISEAGTGVSREQYF	TGTGCCATCAGTGAGGCCGGGACAGGGGTGTCTCGCGAGCAGTACTTC
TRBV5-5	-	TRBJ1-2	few	CASSLVEGWGYGYTF	TGTGCCAGCAGCTTGGTGGAGGGGTGGGGCTATGGCTACACCTTC
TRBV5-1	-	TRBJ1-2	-	CASSLGAVNGTF	TGCGCCAGCAGCTTGGGGGCAGTGAATGGCACCTTC
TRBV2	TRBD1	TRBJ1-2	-	CASSTGQPFYGYTF	TGTGCCAGCAGTACGGGACAGCCATTCTATGGCTACACCTTC
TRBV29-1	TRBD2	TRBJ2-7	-	CSVYGTSGSYEQYF	TGCAGCGTTTACGGGACTAGCGGATCCTACGAGCAGTACTTC
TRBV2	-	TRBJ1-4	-	CASSEGRRSMFF	TGTGCCAGCAGTGAGGGGCGGAGGAGCATGTTTTTT
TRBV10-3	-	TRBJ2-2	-	CATQLNTGELFF	TGTGCCACCCAGCTGAACACCGGGGAGCTGTTTTTT
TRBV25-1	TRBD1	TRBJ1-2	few	CASQRTGGNGYTF	TGTGCCAGCCAGAGGACAGGGGGTAATGGCTACACCTTC
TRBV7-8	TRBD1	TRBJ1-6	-	CASTQDDRDNSPLHF	TGTGCCAGCACCCAAGACGACAGGGATAATTCACCCCTCCACTTT
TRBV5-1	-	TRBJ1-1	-	CASRRLAGGTEAFF	TGCGCCAGCAGAAGACTAGCGGGAGGTACTGAAGCTTTCTTT
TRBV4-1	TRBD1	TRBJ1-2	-	CASSQAVDREGYGYTF	TGCGCCAGCAGCCAGGCTGTCGACAGGGAGGGCTATGGCTACACCTTC
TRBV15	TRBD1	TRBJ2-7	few	CATSHTRGQNEQYF	TGTGCCACCAGCCACACCAGGGGGCAGAACGAGCAGTACTTC
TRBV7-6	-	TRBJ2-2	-	CASSVGTGQTGELFF	TGTGCCAGCAGCGTAGGAACAGGTCAGACCGGGGAGCTGTTTTTT
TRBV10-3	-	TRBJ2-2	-	CAIPSRAGELFF	TGTGCCATCCCCAGTAGAGCCGGGGAGCTGTTTTTT
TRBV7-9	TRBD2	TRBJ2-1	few	CASSLGLAGDGEQFF	TGTGCCAGCAGCTTAGGACTAGCGGGAGATGGTGAGCAGTTCTTC
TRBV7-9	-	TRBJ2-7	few	CASSTSGTADYEQYF	TGTGCCAGCAGCACCTCAGGGACTGCAGACTACGAGCAGTACTTC
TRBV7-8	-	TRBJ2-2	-	CASSYLDSVNTGELFF	TGTGCCAGCAGCTACCTAGACAGCGTGAACACCGGGGAGCTGTTTTTT
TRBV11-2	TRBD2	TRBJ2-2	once	CASSLVGGYIPAGELFF	TGTGCCAGCAGCTTAGTGGGGGGGTATATTCCCGCCGGGGAGCTGTTTTTT
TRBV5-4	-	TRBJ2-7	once	CASSYVQRTAYEQYF	TGTGCCAGCAGCTACGTACAGAGGACAGCCTACGAGCAGTACTTC
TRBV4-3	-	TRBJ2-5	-	CASSQTWGGGTSQETQYF	TGCGCCAGCAGCCAAACTTGGGGCGGGGGCACTAGTCAAGAGACCCAGTACTTC
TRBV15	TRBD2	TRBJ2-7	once	CTTSRHIAGGTYYEQYF	TGTACCACCAGCAGACATATAGCGGGAGGGACGTACTACGAGCAGTACTTC
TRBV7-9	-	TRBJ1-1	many	CASSFSGDSEAFF	TGTGCCAGCAGCTTCTCAGGGGATTCCGAAGCTTTCTTT
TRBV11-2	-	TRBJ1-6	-	CASSRWDNSPLHF	TGTGCCAGCAGCCGATGGGATAATTCACCCCTCCACTTT
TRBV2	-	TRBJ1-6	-	CASSEVRQGSSPLHF	TGTGCCAGCAGTGAAGTTCGGCAGGGAAGTTCACCCCTCCACTTT
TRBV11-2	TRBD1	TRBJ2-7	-	CATRGQGETYEQYF	TGTGCCACCCGGGGACAGGGGGAAACCTACGAGCAGTACTTC
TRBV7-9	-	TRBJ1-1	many	CASSLGPDTEAFF	TGTGCCAGCAGCTTAGGACCAGACACTGAAGCTTTCTTT
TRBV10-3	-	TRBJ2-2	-	CAIGARGENTGELFF	TGTGCCATCGGCGCCAGGGGCGAGAACACTGGGGAGCTGTTTTTT
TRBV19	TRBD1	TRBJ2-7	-	CASSTDRATEQYF	TGTGCCAGTAGTACGGACAGGGCTACCGAGCAGTACTTC
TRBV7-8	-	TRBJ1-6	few	CASSPTRIYNSPLHF	TGTGCCAGCAGCCCAACTCGGATTTATAATTCACCCCTCCACTTT
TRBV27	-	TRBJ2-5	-	CASRSLSSQETQYF	TGTGCCAGCAGAAGTCTGAGTAGTCAAGAGACCCAGTACTTC